A single T cell receptor (beta chain) is shown here with its context. Its cognate antigen has yet to be identified. A read error is possible here, since a much larger clone lies one base away. The CDR3 spans 14 residues, from the cysteine through the phenylalanine. The read is trimmed to its CDR3 DNA, 42 bases read in frame from base 1. Taken from the germline V gene, the CDR1 and CDR2 loops are SNHLY and FYNNEI. Systemically healthy Caucasian individuals from Russia, around 38 in total and aged about 6 to 95 years, were included as donors. Around 10 milliliters of peripheral blood were collected from each donor into EDTA-treated Vacutainer tubes. Ficoll-Paque density-gradient centrifugation was used to isolate PBMCs, with at least 7 million obtained per sample. Total RNA was extracted from PBMCs with Trizol reagent, with at least 6 micrograms obtained per sample. Naive CD45RAhigh/CD27high T cell percentages were measured by flow cytometry on a PBMC aliquot from every donor.

The sample belongs to a study of blood T cells in healthy people across ages (dated by TCRdb to the mid-2010s). About the study as a whole: In model experiments, roughly one uniquely barcoded TCR beta cDNA molecule per two T cells was captured by template switching. Two additional independent replicas of 1 million unique cDNA reads from the same blood draw were analyzed for two donors (one aged 18 to 30 and one aged 80 or older). To avoid experimental bias, donors of different ages were spread randomly across the sequencing lanes. Four age groups were formed from the donors: young (average roughly 15 years), middle-aged (approximately 39), aged (approximately 60) and long-lived (about 80). Using deep sequencing normalized with unique cDNA molecular identifiers, the study measured how TCR beta repertoire diversity changes with age. General study outcomes and caveats: Bulk unsorted PBMC profiling prevented conclusive comparison of naive and antigen-experienced compartments. Observed TCR beta diversity per million T cells fell roughly linearly with age, and a significant reduction was already apparent by age around 40. Total diversity estimates from one million sequenced T cells were considered lower bounds and underestimates. The long-lived group showed more naive CD4+ T cells, fewer expanded clones and increased TCR diversity than the aged group, suggesting age selection. Observed TCR beta diversity correlated strongly with the percentage of naive T cells measured by flow cytometry. Because the CMV infection status of the donors was unknown, age-related changes in expanded clonotypes may potentially have been confounded.

Libraries were prepared through 5' RACE. Instrument on record: Illumina HiSeq 2500. A second PCR of roughly 7 to 12 cycles was performed with a sample-barcoded 5' primer and a J-beta primer mix. A unique molecular identifier was introduced onto each TCR beta cDNA molecule by a template-switch 5' adaptor carrying 12 random nucleotides. Each sample yielded at least 2.5 million CDR3-containing paired-end reads. The Mint cDNA synthesis kit, primed by a TRBC-specific oligonucleotide, was used to synthesize first-strand cDNA from all RNA. Following uracil-DNA glycosylase treatment, a first 18-cycle PCR with universal primers M1SS and BC2_uni_R was performed on all cDNA. Processing in the source paper ran as follows. Each sample was normalized by randomly selecting 1 million high-quality reads, each carrying a distinct molecular identifier. Reads with shared molecular identifiers were discarded instead of being binned into consensus sequences. MiTCR, run with a Q25 quality threshold and the strictest error-elimination algorithm, handled CDR3 identification, clonotype clustering and error correction. A nonparametric unseen species model with Euler transformation was used to estimate a lower bound on total TCR beta diversity. TCRdb reworked the public reads: Q25 trimming with fastp, MiXCR clone assembly, productive beta chains retained. Merged by CDR3 protein, the rows form single entries marked with the most common genes and DNA. The V and J calls here are based on TCRdb, not the publication. The sample table lists 650,000 to 800,000 distinct CDR3 sequences, over 40% of them with a count of one. The ten largest account for roughly 13% of the sample.

Sample: blood. The clonotype was recovered from a woman older than 75 in good health. The chain employs TRBV2 and TRBJ2-5; 8 junctional bases match TRBD2. The J call may be wrong; the DNA end is better matched by TRBJ2-7. The nucleotide sequence is given as TGTGCCAGCAGACCCGGGACTAGTAATTACGAGCAGTACTTC. Its protein reads: CASRPGTSNYEQYF.